These 6 T cell receptor beta chains were all obtained from the same sample, sequenced in a study of T-cell reconstitution after alpha-beta-depleted transplantation in children. Unique molecular identifiers featured in how the TCRbeta library was prepared. TCRdb used MiXCR to reprocess the PCR reads, holding one entry per CDR3 protein. The data contain about 190,000 distinct CDR3 sequences, around 7% of them singletons. Material: PBMCs from the stem cell graft donor, obtained from the stem cell graft. These receptors all stem from a human donor who donated a stem cell graft to a child with Wiskott-Aldrich syndrome.

The chain has TRBV7-8 and TRBJ2-3; D unclear. V was cut by 6 bases and J by 2 bases, with 9 bases left in between. Germline CDR1 and CDR2: SGHVS and FQNEAQ. CDR3 length: 13 amino acids. This CDR3 reads CASRMSYTDTQYF. The DNA of the CDR3 is TGTGCCAGCAGGATGTCATACACAGATACGCAGTATTTT.

This clonotype was found many times. The V and J genes are TRBV29-1 and TRBJ1-1; maybe TRBD1 (5 bases). The CDR3 runs to 10 residues. V was cut by 7 bases and J by 11 bases, with 14 bases left in between. CDR1 is SQVTM, CDR2 ANQGSEA, per germline. The CDR3 spells CSAGTSAAFF. Written as DNA, the CDR3 is TGCAGCGCTGGGACCTCGGCTGCTTTCTTT.

This clonotype showed up many times. This chain uses TRBV12-3 or TRBV12-4 with TRBJ1-5, with D possibly matching TRBD1 (6 bases). CDR3 size: 16 residues. With 6 bases removed from V and 4 bases from J, the gap between germline ends came to 19 bases. Here the CDR3 DNA reads TGTGCCAGCAGCTCCGGGACGGGGGGCCTAAATCAGCCCCAGCATTTT. Protein product: CASSSGTGGLNQPQHF.

A few counts support this clonotype. This CDR3 reads CASSGPEKLFF. As DNA, the CDR3 is TGTGCCAGCAGCGGCCCAGAAAAACTGTTTTTT. V is TRBV2 and J is TRBJ1-4; unclear D gene. Germline CDR1 and CDR2: SNHLY and FYNNEI. V shed 6 bases and J shed 8 bases, with 7 bases lying between them. The CDR3 length is 11 residues.

This clonotype came up a few times. DNA for the CDR3: TGTGCCAGCAGCCCAGCGGGCACAGATACGCAGTATTTT. Translating it yields CASSPAGTDTQYF. The chain uses TRBV6-2 or TRBV6-3 and TRBJ2-3, with D perhaps TRBD2 (5 bases). In germline, CDR1 is MNHEY, CDR2 SVGEGT. The CDR3 loop spans 13 amino acids. Trimming left V 6 bases short and J 1 base short, with 8 bases between.

A few counts support this clonotype. The chain carries TRBV18 and TRBJ2-5; D is uncertain. The CDR3 runs to 15 residues. Germline-derived CDR1 and CDR2 are KGHSH and LQKENI. V was clipped by 0 bases and J by 1 base, with 9 bases between them. The CDR3 reads CASSPPGWAQETQYF. The CDR3 coding sequence is TGTGCCAGCTCACCACCGGGCTGGGCCCAAGAGACCCAGTACTTC.